The 32 T cell receptor beta chains reported below all come from one sample, sequenced in a study of beta chain features in type 1 diabetes. General observations from the study: Across all four CD4+ subsets, people with type 1 diabetes showed modestly shorter TCRB CDR3s.

The antigens these receptors bind are not known. Sequencing targeted expressed TCRB transcripts, as all isolated RNA had been reverse transcribed. The table came from immunoSEQ multiplex PCR; TCRdb's copy has only in-frame clones and leaves some out. The data contain around 600,000 clones, around 12% of them singletons. The sequenced sample consisted of naive CD4+ T cells from blood. These receptors all stem from a man in his thirties or forties with type 1 diabetes.

The sample holds a few counts of this clone. The chain links TRBV29-1 to TRBJ2-7; D call uncertain. The CDR3 is made up of 17 amino acids. Germline V gene sequence: CDR1 SQVTM, CDR2 ANQGSEA. The V gene lost 1 base and the J gene lost 0 bases, with 19 bases spanning the gap. The CDR3 loop is CSVEVSLGPASSYEQYF. The CDR3 DNA follows: TGCAGCGTTGAAGTCAGTCTTGGGCCCGCTAGCTCCTACGAGCAGTACTTC.

The rearrangement links TRBV18 to TRBJ2-3, with TRBD2 as a possible D gene (6 bases). The CDR3 loop spans 16 amino acids. Germline-derived CDR1 and CDR2 are KGHSH and LQKENI. Deletions cut 3 bases from V and 5 bases from J, with 18 bases between. The CDR3 DNA follows: TGTGCCAGCTCACCCCAATTGAACTCGGGGGAAGATACGCAGTATTTT. Its translation: CASSPQLNSGEDTQYF.

The V gene is TRBV9, the J gene TRBJ2-5; D ambiguous. The length of the CDR3 is 14 residues. Per germline, CDR1 SGDLS and CDR2 YYNGEE. V lost 3 bases, J lost 5 bases, and 14 bases lay in between. DNA of the CDR3: TGTGCCAGCAGCGCGTACCCACAGAGGGAGACCCAGTACTTC. Translation: CASSAYPQRETQYF. The whole variable domain, remainder taken from reference TRBV9 and TRBJ2-5, is DSGVTQTPKHLITATGQRVTLRCSPRSGDLSVYWYQQSLDQGLQFLIQYYNGEERAKGNILERFSAQQFPDLHSELNLSSLELGDSALYFCASSAYPQRETQYFGPGTRLLVL.

The CDR3 DNA reads TGTGCCAGTAGTATCGGATTAGCGGGGGCGTACAATGAGCAGTTCTTC. Translated, it gives CASSIGLAGAYNEQFF. The genes are TRBV19 and TRBJ2-1; TRBD2 aligns across 9 bases. V lost 3 bases, J lost 4 bases, and 7 bases stayed unmatched. The CDR3 length is 16 residues. In germline, CDR1 is LNHDA, CDR2 SQIVND (reference sequence).

The chain links TRBV18 to TRBJ1-2; D gene ambiguous. Germline V gene lookup returns CDR1 KGHSH and CDR2 LQKENI. The ends were cut back, 6 bases at V and 3 bases at J, with 5 bases in the middle. The length of the CDR3 is 11 residues. The CDR3 is CASSSDYGYTF. CDR3 bases: TGTGCCAGCTCGTCCGACTATGGCTACACCTTC.

This chain uses TRBV7-3 with TRBJ2-7; no firm D call. The CDR3 is 13 amino acids. Germline CDR1 SGHTA, CDR2 FQGTGA. V was trimmed by 0 bases and J by 5 bases, leaving 8 bases between them. CDR3 protein: CASSLTPSDEQYF. CDR3 DNA sequence: TGTGCCAGCAGCTTAACGCCCAGCGACGAGCAGTACTTC.

In DNA form, the CDR3 reads TGCGCCAGCAGCCTACGCCGGGACAGCACCACAGATACGCAGTATTTT. Protein product: CASSLRRDSTTDTQYF. The chain uses TRBV4-3 and TRBJ2-3; 7 nucleotides match TRBD1. V shed 4 bases, J shed 2 bases, and the junction held 9 bases outside the gene matches. CDR3 length: 16 amino acids. Germline CDR1 reads LGHNA; CDR2 reads YSLEER.

The J gene is TRBJ1-2, the V gene TRBV10-3, with 7 nucleotides matching TRBD1. The germline gives CDR1 ENHRY, CDR2 SYGVKD. The CDR3 length is 14 residues. V gave up 6 bases and J gave up 4 bases; unmatched junction bases: 8. In nucleotides, the CDR3 is TGTGCCATCAGCCTCCGGGACAGCACCTATGGCTACACCTTC. Protein sequence: CAISLRDSTYGYTF.

The chain combines TRBV5-6 with TRBJ1-6; D unresolved. Looked up from germline, CDR1 is SGHDT and CDR2 is YYEEEE. V was pared by 5 bases and J by 8 bases, with 14 bases between. CDR3 length: 14 residues. CDR3 in amino acids: CASSKTARDSPLHF. Written as DNA, the CDR3 is TGTGCCAGCAGTAAAACAGCCCGAGATTCACCCCTCCACTTT.

This clone was picked up a small number of times. V and J are TRBV30 and TRBJ1-3, with D unclear. Germline CDR1 reads GTSNPN; CDR2 reads SVGIG (reference sequence). This CDR3 spans 13 amino acids. V lost 0 bases and J 3 bases, leaving 6 bases between the germline ends. The DNA of the CDR3 is TGTGCCTGGAGTGTAGCGGGTGGAAACACCATATATTTT. This codes for CAWSVAGGNTIYF.

This clone has just a few counts. J is TRBJ2-1 and V is TRBV27; D is undetermined. CDR3 size: 13 residues. V dropped 4 bases and J dropped 1 base, with 5 bases sitting between them. Germline CDR1 reads MNHEY; CDR2 reads SMNVEV (reference sequence). The CDR3 DNA is TGTGCCAGCAGTTGGCTGTCCTACAATGAGCAGTTCTTC. Encoded protein: CASSWLSYNEQFF.

In DNA form, the CDR3 reads TGTGCCAGCAGCGTAGAGCGCAACGGGCCCTCCTACAATGAGCAGTTCTTC. Residues: CASSVERNGPSYNEQFF. The chain employs TRBV9 and TRBJ2-1; D is unresolved. V was trimmed by 0 bases and J by 0 bases, leaving 13 bases between them. The germline V gene has CDR1 SGDLS and CDR2 YYNGEE. The CDR3 covers 17 residues.

The rearrangement joins TRBV6-6 to TRBJ1-5, with TRBD1 matching 11 bases. This CDR3 contains 15 residues. V gave up 5 bases and J gave up 4 bases; unmatched junction bases: 4. CDR1 is MNHNY, CDR2 SVGAGI, per germline (reference sequence). The chain's CDR3 is CASSTRDRGNQPQHF. The CDR3 DNA is TGTGCCAGCAGTACCCGGGACAGGGGGAATCAGCCCCAGCATTTT.

This chain connects TRBV5-6 to TRBJ2-5; D gene unclear. Trimming pared 4 bases from V and 7 bases from J, leaving 14 bases between. Germline V gives CDR1 SGHDT, CDR2 YYEEEE. The CDR3 sequence is 13 residues long. CDR3 sequence (DNA): TGTGCCAGCAGCCGTTTCTTAGACGGGACCCAGTACTTC. As protein: CASSRFLDGTQYF.

The chain is built from TRBV5-1 and TRBJ2-5; D is tentatively TRBD1 or TRBD2 (6 bases each). CDR3 size: 13 residues. Germline CDR1 is SGHRS and CDR2 is YFSETQ. V was trimmed by 4 bases and J by 5 bases, leaving 12 bases between them. CDR3 region: CASSPGGRETQYF. Here the CDR3 DNA reads TGCGCCAGCAGCCCTGGGGGGCGGGAGACCCAGTACTTC.

The chain uses TRBV2 and TRBJ2-5; a weak D match, TRBD2 (6 bases). V was clipped by 8 bases and J by 5 bases, with 12 bases between them. Germline V gives CDR1 SNHLY, CDR2 FYNNEI. The CDR3 runs to 12 residues. Here the CDR3 reads CASVYGGETQYF. As DNA, the CDR3 is TGTGCCAGCGTGTACGGGGGTGAGACCCAGTACTTC.

This clone showed up just a few times. The genes are TRBV7-6 and TRBJ2-1; D remains ambiguous. Germline-derived CDR1 and CDR2 are SGHVS and FNYEAQ. The CDR3 sequence is 17 residues long. The V and J ends lost 2 bases and 0 bases respectively, with 14 bases between them. In DNA, the CDR3 is TGTGCCAGCAGCTTAATGGGCCAGACTTACTCCTACAATGAGCAGTTCTTC. Its translation is CASSLMGQTYSYNEQFF.

The chain links TRBV19 to TRBJ2-1; D unclear. CDR3 length: 14 residues. Trimming removed 4 bases at V and 2 bases at J, with 9 bases between. Germline CDR1 and CDR2: LNHDA and SQIVND (reference sequence). As DNA, the CDR3 is TGTGCCAGTAGTAGTCAAGGTACCTACAATGAGCAGTTCTTC. Its translation: CASSSQGTYNEQFF.

This clone was recorded a few times. The rearrangement uses TRBV29-1 and TRBJ2-1, with 15 bases aligning to TRBD2. With V trimmed by 6 bases and J by 1 base, 7 bases remained unmatched. Per the germline V gene, CDR1 is SQVTM and CDR2 is ANQGSEA. The CDR3 extends over 17 amino acids. The DNA for the CDR3 is TGCAGCGTACCGGGACTAGCGGGGGGTTCGTCCTACAATGAGCAGTTCTTC. Its translation: CSVPGLAGGSSYNEQFF.

This clone has a handful of counts. CDR3 DNA: TGCGCCAGCAGCTTCACCCGCTATGGCTACACCTTC. It specifies CASSFTRYGYTF. V gene TRBV5-1 combines with J gene TRBJ1-2; D is unresolved. Deletions cut 2 bases from V and 4 bases from J, with 6 bases between. Germline V gene sequence: CDR1 SGHRS, CDR2 YFSETQ. The CDR3 totals 12 residues.

The chain combines TRBV6-5 with TRBJ1-4; 7 nucleotides line up with TRBD1. Germline CDR1 MNHEY, CDR2 SVGAGI. The CDR3 totals 14 residues. With V trimmed by 5 bases and J by 3 bases, 3 bases remained unmatched. The CDR3 DNA sequence: TGTGCCAGCAGTAGACAGGGAGCTAATGAAAAACTGTTTTTT. Its translation is CASSRQGANEKLFF.

This clone came up a few times. The chain joins TRBV7-9 to TRBJ2-1; TRBD1 matches at 11 bases. The CDR3 spans 15 residues. Germline lookup yields CDR1 SEHNR and CDR2 FQNEAQ (reference sequence). V lost 5 bases and J lost 7; bases outside the gene matches: 7. The CDR3, as DNA: TGTGCCAGCAGCCCGGACAGGGGGCCTTGGAATGAGCAGTTCTTC. Residues: CASSPDRGPWNEQFF.

This clone was detected only a few times. V is TRBV28 and J is TRBJ2-4; TRBD1 matches 8 bases. This CDR3 region has 15 residues. Trimming took 6 bases from V and 1 from J; bases not matched to a gene: 5. Germline values: CDR1 MDHEN, CDR2 SYDVKM. Written as DNA, the CDR3 is TGTGCCAGCAGGCAGGGGGCATGGGCCAAAAACATTCAGTACTTC. It yields the protein CASRQGAWAKNIQYF.

This chain joins TRBV5-1 and TRBJ2-6; D unclear. The CDR3 runs to 16 residues. CDR1 is SGHRS and CDR2 is YFSETQ in the germline V gene. Trimming took off 0 bases at V and 0 bases at J, with 7 bases between the two ends. DNA for the CDR3: TGCGCCAGCAGCTTGGCCGGTGCCTCTGGGGCCAACGTCCTGACTTTC. As protein: CASSLAGASGANVLTF.

The table lists this clone with a few counts. V and J are TRBV21-1 and TRBJ2-5; the table's D gene call, TRBD1, was not cross checked with the DNA. TRBV21-1 represents a pseudogene. The CDR3 extends over 14 amino acids. The CDR3 sequence: CASSKETVQETQYF. CDR3 nucleotides: TGTGCCAGCAGCAAAGAGACAGTACAAGAGACCCAGTACTTC.

This clone was seen a handful of times. This rearrangement joins TRBV27 to TRBJ2-1, with 9 positions matching TRBD1. After removal of 6 bases from V and 7 bases from J, the junction contained 10 bases not matched to a gene. The CDR3 totals 15 residues. From germline, CDR1 is MNHEY and CDR2 SMNVEV (reference sequence). CDR3 in DNA: TGTGCCAGCAGACTCGAGGGACAGGGAAGGAATGAGCAGTTCTTC. It yields the protein CASRLEGQGRNEQFF.

The rearrangement uses TRBV4-3 and TRBJ1-2; tentatively, D is TRBD1 (5 bases). This CDR3 has 13 amino acids. CDR1 LGHNA and CDR2 YSLEER come from the germline V gene. V dropped 2 bases and J dropped 8 bases, with 12 bases sitting between them. The CDR3 sequence is CASSQRGAGGYTF. The CDR3 DNA sequence: TGCGCCAGCAGCCAACGAGGGGCAGGGGGCTACACCTTC.

The rearrangement uses TRBV12-5 and TRBJ2-2; 12 bases line up with TRBD2. V was clipped by 6 bases and J by 3 bases; unmatched bases: 5. Germline CDR1 LGHNT, CDR2 FRNRAP. This CDR3 has 16 residues. CDR3 nucleotides: TGTGCTAGTGGCAGACTAGCGGGGGCCTACACCGGGGAGCTGTTTTTT. This sequence encodes CASGRLAGAYTGELFF.

This clone was detected a few times. V usage is TRBV10-3 and J usage is TRBJ1-1, with a tentative D call TRBD1 (6 bases). Trimming stripped 9 bases from V and 6 bases from J, with 14 bases between. In germline, CDR1 is ENHRY, CDR2 SYGVKD. The CDR3 runs 12 residues. The CDR3 region is CAIQGGSAEAFF. In DNA form, the CDR3 reads TGTGCCATACAGGGAGGAAGCGCTGAAGCTTTCTTT.

V and J are TRBV4-2 and TRBJ1-2; no reliable D call. The germline V gene encodes CDR1 LGHNA and CDR2 YNFKEQ. The CDR3 is 14 residues long. V dropped 3 bases and J dropped 5 bases, with 13 bases sitting between them. The CDR3 nucleotides read TGTGCCAGCAGCCATCTCGAGGAAGGTTATGGCTACACCTTC. It is translated as CASSHLEEGYGYTF.

The chain uses TRBV28 and TRBJ2-2; 8 nucleotides line up with TRBD1. The CDR3 is made up of 17 amino acids. J was trimmed by 6 bases and V by 3 bases; bases with no gene match: 12. The germline V gene encodes CDR1 MDHEN and CDR2 SYDVKM. CDR3 protein: CASSFPLTDRGSGELFF. The CDR3 nucleotides are TGTGCCAGCAGTTTCCCACTGACTGACAGGGGATCCGGGGAGCTGTTTTTT.

This clone was found a few times. The chain is built from TRBV19 and TRBJ2-1; D uncertain. CDR3 length: 11 residues. V was cut by 4 bases and J by 8 bases, with 6 bases left in between. Germline V gene lookup returns CDR1 LNHDA and CDR2 SQIVND (reference sequence). The CDR3: CASSKTHEQFF. In nucleotides, the CDR3 is TGTGCCAGTAGTAAGACCCATGAGCAGTTCTTC. Complete variable domain (other parts from reference TRBV19 and TRBJ2-1): DGGITQSPKYLFRKEGQNVTLSCEQNLNHDAMYWYRQDPGQGLRLIYYSQIVNDFQKGDIAEGYSVSREKKESFPLTVTSAQKNPTAFYLCASSKTHEQFFGPGTRLTVL.